Each of the 24 T cell receptor beta chains below was sequenced from the same sample in a study of PD-1 blockade in classical Hodgkin lymphoma. Every one of the patients relapsed after autologous stem cell transplantation (brentuximab vedotin exposure was variable). The assay was immunoSEQ multiplex PCR, and TCRdb's table has in-frame clones only and misses some. The profile covers approximately 10,000 clones, with 85% appearing a single time and 30% taken by the ten largest. This material consisted of peripheral blood mononuclear cells (PBMCs), taken at baseline. These receptors all stem from a human donor with classical Hodgkin lymphoma.

The chain recombines TRBV7-6 with TRBJ1-1; D is undetermined. This CDR3 spans 13 amino acids. Germline values: CDR1 SGHVS, CDR2 FNYEAQ. Trimming stripped 3 bases from V and 5 bases from J, with 10 bases between. CDR3: CASSLSARTEAFF. The DNA of the CDR3 is TGTGCCAGCAGCTTGTCCGCGCGAACTGAAGCTTTCTTT.

This clone has a single count. The chain uses TRBV28 and TRBJ2-7; 7 positions agree with TRBD1. Germline CDR1 is MDHEN and CDR2 is SYDVKM. The CDR3 consists of 15 residues. The V and J ends lost 6 bases and 2 bases, in that order; junction bases with no gene match: 10. The CDR3 region has the DNA TGTGCCAGCAGCCGAGACAGGGTAGGCACCTACGAGCAGTACTTC. This codes for CASSRDRVGTYEQYF.

In regard to this clone: A junction end diverges from the germline sequence, so it may reflect a read error. The V and J genes are TRBV11-2 and TRBJ2-3; TRBD2 aligns across 9 bases. CDR1 and CDR2 (germline): SGHAT, FQNNGV. The CDR3 has 14 amino acids. The CDR3 DNA reads as TGTGCCAGCAGCTTAGGGGGGGCTAGCGGGGCCCGGATGTTT. Translating gives CASSLGGASGARMF. The whole variable domain, remainder taken from reference TRBV11-2 and TRBJ2-3, is EAGVAQSPRYKIIEKRQSVAFWCNPISGHATLYWYQQILGQGPKLLIQFQNNGVVDDSQLPKDRFSAERLKGVDSTLKIQPAKLEDSAVYLCASSLGGASGARMFGPGTRLTVL.

V and J are TRBV27 and TRBJ1-1; weak D call: TRBD1 (5 bases). V lost 3 bases and J 11 bases, leaving 13 bases between the germline ends. The germline CDR1 and CDR2 sequences are MNHEY and SMNVEV (reference sequence). The CDR3 is 12 amino acids. The CDR3 DNA is TGTGCCAGCAGTTTGCCGGGGGTCGGGGCTTTCTTT. Its protein product is CASSLPGVGAFF.

V is TRBV11-3 and J is TRBJ2-1; tentatively, D is TRBD2 (6 bases). There are 15 residues in the CDR3. The germline CDR1 and CDR2 sequences are SGHNT and YENEEA. The V end lost 1 base, the J end lost 6 bases, and 13 bases lay between the germline ends. As DNA, the CDR3 is TGTGCCAGCAGCTTAGGCGGGATTTTCGCCAATGAGCAGTTCTTC. This sequence encodes CASSLGGIFANEQFF.

The chain combines TRBV27 with TRBJ1-1; 8 bases map to TRBD1. Germline V gene sequence: CDR1 MNHEY, CDR2 SMNVEV (reference sequence). This CDR3 contains 13 residues. Trimming at V came to 5 bases and at J to 6 bases, leaving 5 bases not matched to a gene. The CDR3 bases are TGTGCCAGCAGTCCGCGGACAGGGTCTGAAGCTTTCTTT. Its protein is CASSPRTGSEAFF.

This clone was seen once. V and J are TRBV30 and TRBJ2-1; 7 bases agree with TRBD2. The ends lost 1 base at V and 5 bases at J; junction bases unmatched: 5. This CDR3 comprises 14 residues. Germline V gene lookup returns CDR1 GTSNPN and CDR2 SVGIG (reference sequence). The CDR3 here is CAWSDLRGDNEQFF. Here the CDR3 DNA reads TGTGCCTGGAGTGACCTCCGGGGGGACAATGAGCAGTTCTTC.

The V call is TRBV28, the J call TRBJ1-2, with a weak D call TRBD1 (6 bases). The CDR3 totals 13 residues. Trimming left V 3 bases short and J 4 bases short, with 9 bases between. Germline CDR1 MDHEN, CDR2 SYDVKM. CDR3 region: CASSLTGAYGYTF. CDR3 sequence (DNA): TGTGCCAGCAGTTTGACGGGGGCCTATGGCTACACCTTC.

This chain's CDR3 is CASSESRVTSYNEQFF. The CDR3 DNA sequence: TGTGCCAGCAGTGAAAGCAGGGTTACGTCCTACAATGAGCAGTTCTTC. The chain combines TRBV2 with TRBJ2-1; the D gene is possibly TRBD1 (5 bases). Germline V gives CDR1 SNHLY, CDR2 FYNNEI. The CDR3 is 16 residues long. Trimming removed 2 bases from V and 1 base from J, with 12 bases in between.

The rearrangement joins TRBV19 to TRBJ2-5, with D perhaps given as TRBD1 or TRBD2 (6 bases each). Germline V gene lookup returns CDR1 LNHDA and CDR2 SQIVND (reference sequence). The CDR3 is 12 amino acids. Trimming shortened V by 7 bases and J by 7 bases, and 13 bases separated the two germline ends. The CDR3 DNA reads as TGTGCCAGTAAAACAGGGCGGGGGACCCAGTACTTC. This codes for CASKTGRGTQYF.

The chain recombines TRBV11-1 with TRBJ2-7; 8 nucleotides line up with TRBD2. Looked up from germline, CDR1 is SGHAT and CDR2 is FQDESV (reference sequence). V lost 3 bases, J lost 3 bases, and 10 bases stayed unmatched. The CDR3 contains 16 residues. CDR3 sequence reads: CASSFPRGGADYEQYF. CDR3 in DNA: TGTGCCAGCAGCTTCCCCCGGGGGGGGGCGGACTACGAGCAGTACTTC.

The rearrangement uses TRBV28 and TRBJ1-6; D remains unclear. Germline lookup yields CDR1 MDHEN and CDR2 SYDVKM. CDR3 length: 16 amino acids. The V end was cut by 5 bases, the J end by 2 bases, with 13 bases between. For the CDR3, the DNA is TGTGCCAGCAGTCTGAGTCCCGTGGCCTATAATTCACCCCTCCACTTT. Its protein is CASSLSPVAYNSPLHF.

Points on this clone: One base away lies a much larger clone, so this may be a sequencing read error. This sequence joins TRBV7-2 and TRBJ2-1; D possibly corresponds to TRBD2 (5 bases). Trimming took 1 base from V and 8 from J, leaving 9 bases between them. The length of the CDR3 is 13 residues. Germline V CDR1 and CDR2: SGHTA, FQGNSA. The CDR3 bases are TGTGCCAGCAGCTTAGAGGGTAGCGATGAGCAGTTCTTC. It is translated as CASSLEGSDEQFF.

This chain uses TRBV5-8 with TRBJ1-5, with D tentatively TRBD1 (5 bases). Germline CDR1 reads SGHTS; CDR2 reads YDEGEE. Trimming took 1 base from V and 6 from J, leaving 11 bases between them. This CDR3 region has 14 residues. CDR3 loop: CASSLSRGVQPQHF. The CDR3 DNA reads as TGTGCCAGCAGCTTGTCGAGGGGCGTTCAGCCCCAGCATTTT.

The chain links TRBV5-1 to TRBJ2-7, with 10 bases matching TRBD2. Germline V gene data show CDR1 as SGHRS and CDR2 as YFSETQ. The CDR3 covers 16 residues. J gave up 4 bases and V 0 bases, and 7 bases lay outside the gene matches. The DNA of the CDR3 is TGCGCCAGCAGCTTGGCCAGCGGGAGGGCCGGATACGAGCAGTACTTC. Its protein is CASSLASGRAGYEQYF. The full variable domain, with the rest looked up from reference TRBV5-1 and TRBJ2-7, is KAGVTQTPRYLIKTRGQQVTLSCSPISGHRSVSWYQQTPGQGLQFLFEYFSETQRNKGNFPGRFSGRQFSNSRSEMNVSTLELGDSALYLCASSLASGRAGYEQYFGPGTRLTVT.

This clone was found a few times. The chain is built from TRBV2 and TRBJ1-1, with TRBD1 identical over 8 bases. This CDR3 region has 12 residues. Germline V gene lookup returns CDR1 SNHLY and CDR2 FYNNEI. V trimming: 1 base; J trimming: 8 bases; junction bases outside the gene matches: 0. The CDR3: CASSEDRGEAFF. In nucleotides, the CDR3 is TGTGCCAGCAGTGAAGACAGGGGGGAAGCTTTCTTT.

The rearrangement uses TRBV5-4 and TRBJ1-1; no definite D call. Between the trimmed V and J ends, which lost 2 bases and 3 bases, there was a span of 11 bases. Germline V lookup: CDR1 SGHNT, CDR2 YYREEE (reference sequence). The CDR3 spans 14 residues. CDR3 residues: CASSFSNGDTEAFF. The CDR3 DNA follows: TGTGCCAGCAGCTTTTCTAATGGGGACACTGAAGCTTTCTTT.

The V and J genes are TRBV7-3 and TRBJ2-3; tentative D call: TRBD2 (6 bases). The CDR3 totals 14 residues. V lost 9 bases and J lost 2, with 15 bases in between. Germline CDR1 is SGHTA and CDR2 is FQGTGA. The CDR3 bases are TGTGCCAGTTCTAAAGGGAGGTCCACAGATACGCAGTATTTT. Its protein product is CASSKGRSTDTQYF.

The chain employs TRBV19 and TRBJ1-1; 7 positions match TRBD1. Germline V gene lookup returns CDR1 LNHDA and CDR2 SQIVND (reference sequence). V shed 0 bases and J 11 bases; nucleotides not matched to a gene: 6. This CDR3 is built from 13 residues. The CDR3: CASSIDGTAGAFF. Here the CDR3 DNA reads TGTGCCAGTAGTATAGACGGGACAGCGGGGGCTTTCTTT. The full variable domain, with the rest looked up from reference TRBV19 and TRBJ1-1, is DGGITQSPKYLFRKEGQNVTLSCEQNLNHDAMYWYRQDPGQGLRLIYYSQIVNDFQKGDIAEGYSVSREKKESFPLTVTSAQKNPTAFYLCASSIDGTAGAFFGQGTRLTVV.

This clone was seen a few times. The rearrangement uses TRBV12-5 and TRBJ2-1, with 7 nucleotides matching TRBD2. This CDR3 is built from 13 residues. Germline lookup yields CDR1 LGHNT and CDR2 FRNRAP. The J segment lost 10 bases and the V segment lost 0 bases, leaving 3 bases of the junction unmatched. The CDR3 coding sequence is TGTGCTAGTGGTTTGGTACTCGGGGGGGAGCAGTTCTTC. Its translation: CASGLVLGGEQFF.

The rearrangement links TRBV2 to TRBJ2-7; D call uncertain. This CDR3 is 12 amino acids long. Germline V gene data show CDR1 as SNHLY and CDR2 as FYNNEI. The V end was cut by 9 bases, the J end by 1 base, with 10 bases between. The CDR3 protein is CASSLSSYEQYF. The CDR3 DNA reads TGTGCCAGTTCTTTGTCATCCTACGAGCAGTACTTC.

The chain is built from TRBV5-6 and TRBJ2-4, with a tentative D call TRBD2 (5 bases). The CDR3 spans 12 residues. CDR1 SGHDT and CDR2 YYEEEE come from the germline V gene. V was pared by 3 bases and J by 15 bases, with 16 bases between. Written as DNA, the CDR3 is TGTGCCAGCAGCTCCGGACTCCGTACCTCGTACTTC. This encodes CASSSGLRTSYF.

V and J are TRBV2 and TRBJ1-1, with D perhaps matching TRBD1 (6 bases). Trimming took 7 bases from V and 5 from J, leaving 11 bases between them. Germline V gene data show CDR1 as SNHLY and CDR2 as FYNNEI. The CDR3 sequence is 12 residues long. The CDR3 region has the DNA TGTGCCAGCAATGGACAGTGGACTGAAGCTTTCTTT. Residues: CASNGQWTEAFF. The variable domain in full, completed from reference TRBV2 and TRBJ1-1, reads EPEVTQTPSHQVTQMGQEVILRCVPISNHLYFYWYRQILGQKVEFLVSFYNNEISEKSEIFDDQFSVERPDGSNFTLKIRSTKLEDSAMYFCASNGQWTEAFFGQGTRLTVV.

This clone appeared once. This chain joins TRBV19 and TRBJ1-1; D gene ambiguous. Germline-derived CDR1 and CDR2 are LNHDA and SQIVND (reference sequence). V was pared by 0 bases and J by 8 bases, with 7 bases between. CDR3 length: 12 amino acids. CDR3 sequence reads: CASSIDLGEAFF. In nucleotides, the CDR3 is TGTGCCAGTAGTATAGATCTGGGGGAAGCTTTCTTT.